The rows below give T cell receptor beta chains drawn from one sample of a study of T cells after yellow fever vaccination. TCRdb reprocessed the 5' RACE reads via MiXCR and lists one record per CDR3 protein. The sample yields approximately 160,000 distinct CDR3 sequences, around 9.3% seen once. Sequencing was performed on CD8+ T cells sorted from PBMCs, taken 45 days after the yellow fever booster vaccination. Source of these receptors: a man younger than 35 who received the YFV17D yellow fever vaccine. CDR3s include the opening cysteine and the closing phenylalanine or tryptophan. The D gene is left open where the match is weak. A clone size is listed for some rows: how often the clone was seen (once, few, many), or a class if it is expanded.

clone_size d_call j_call cdr3_length v_call cdr3_nt cdr3_aa
few - TRBJ2-7 17 TRBV7-9 TGTGCCAGCAGCTCGCTCAACCCCGGGATCCCTACCTACGAGCAGTACTTC CASSSLNPGIPTYEQYF
- - TRBJ1-3 16 TRBV29-1 TGCAGCGTTGTAGGGGGGGCCGGAGGCTCTGGAAACACCATATATTTT CSVVGGAGGSGNTIYF
many - TRBJ2-2 15 TRBV4-1 TGCGCCAGCAGCCAAGGGGCAGAGGCCACCGGGGAGCTGTTTTTT CASSQGAEATGELFF
few - TRBJ2-7 13 TRBV6-2/TRBV6-3 TGTGCCAGCAGTTACGGGGGAAGGAACGAGCAGTACTTC CASSYGGRNEQYF
- - TRBJ2-7 15 TRBV21-1 TGTGCCACACAGGCGGAGACTAGCGGGAGCTACGAGCAGTACTTC CATQAETSGSYEQYF
few TRBD2 TRBJ2-3 15 TRBV5-4 TGTGCCGCCCACGGGCGGGGGTATAGCACAGATACGCAGTATTTT CAAHGRGYSTDTQYF
few - TRBJ2-5 15 TRBV9 TGTGCCAGCAGCGTCGGGACCTCGGCGGGGGAGACCCAGTACTTC CASSVGTSAGETQYF
- TRBD2 TRBJ2-7 15 TRBV19 TGTGCCAGTAGTATAGTGGCACTAGCGCCGCCGATATTAAACTTC CASSIVALAPPILNF
- - TRBJ2-2 14 TRBV14 TGTGCCAGCAGCCAATGGAGTGACACCGGGGAGCTGTTTTTT CASSQWSDTGELFF
many TRBD2 TRBJ2-5 16 TRBV10-3 TGTGCCATCAGTGAGCCAGCGGGGGGGCCTATGGAGACCCAGTACTTC CAISEPAGGPMETQYF
few - TRBJ1-5 14 TRBV4-1 TGCGCCAGCAGCCAAGATTGGGGCAATCAGCCCCAGCATTTT CASSQDWGNQPQHF
few TRBD1 TRBJ2-7 13 TRBV11-1 TGTGCCAGCAGCTCGGACAGGGTCCACGAGCAGTACTTC CASSSDRVHEQYF
few - TRBJ2-3 15 TRBV2 TGTGCCAGCAGTGTCGGGCTAGTGCCCACAGATACGCAGTATTTT CASSVGLVPTDTQYF
few TRBD1 TRBJ1-4 21 TRBV4-1 TGCGCCAGCAGCCAACCTCCATACAGGGGGCCCCGCGTATCAACTAATGAAAAACTGTTTTTT CASSQPPYRGPRVSTNEKLFF
- TRBD1 TRBJ1-1 12 TRBV25-1 TGTGCCAGCACAACAGGGGGCACTGAAGCTTTCTTT CASTTGGTEAFF
many - TRBJ2-3 15 TRBV6-4 TGTGCCAGCAGTGACTCAGCGGGTAGCACAGATACGCAGTATTTT CASSDSAGSTDTQYF
- - TRBJ2-7 16 TRBV5-6 TGTGCCAGCAACCCGGCCGCGGGGCGCAGTCGGGACGAGCAGTACTTC CASNPAAGRSRDEQYF
few - TRBJ1-2 12 TRBV29-1 TGCAGCGTGACCGGGACGCCCTATGGCTACACCTTC CSVTGTPYGYTF
many - TRBJ2-5 12 TRBV5-1 TGCGCCAGCAGCGCAGGGAAAGAGACCCAGTACTTC CASSAGKETQYF
- - TRBJ2-2 16 TRBV7-9 TGTGCCAGCAGCCCAGTCGGGGGCGGAAACACCGGGGAGCTGTTTTTT CASSPVGGGNTGELFF
many - TRBJ2-2 16 TRBV29-1 TGCAGCGTTGAAGATCCGGTTCTACCGAACACCGGGGAGCTGTTTTTT CSVEDPVLPNTGELFF
few - TRBJ1-2 11 TRBV29-1 TGCAGCGTGGGAGACAGCTATGGCTACACCTTC CSVGDSYGYTF
- TRBD1 TRBJ1-2 19 TRBV7-2 TGTGCCAGCACCCGACAAGCCGACAGGGTGTGGTGGGGGAACTATGGCTACACCTTC CASTRQADRVWWGNYGYTF
- - TRBJ1-5 15 TRBV20-1 TGCAGTGCTAGAGATTCCGGGAGCGGCAATCAGCCCCAGCATTTT CSARDSGSGNQPQHF
- - TRBJ1-2 15 TRBV15 TGTGCCACCAGCAACCCAGGGAAGTCTAACTATGGCTACACCTTC CATSNPGKSNYGYTF
few TRBD1 TRBJ2-3 15 TRBV7-9 TGTGCCAGCAGCCCCCGACAGGGTAGGGCAGATACGCAGTATTTT CASSPRQGRADTQYF
few - TRBJ2-7 15 TRBV11-2 TGTGCCAGCAGCTTAGGGTCAGGGCACTTCTACGAGCAGTACTTC CASSLGSGHFYEQYF
few - TRBJ2-3 14 TRBV29-1 TGCAGCGTTGAATCGGGGATCGGCACAGATACGCAGTATTTT CSVESGIGTDTQYF
- - TRBJ2-3 14 TRBV20-1 TGCAGTGCAGGAGTAAGCGAACGCACAGATACGCAGTATTTT CSAGVSERTDTQYF
few - TRBJ1-2 8 TRBV9 TGTGCCAGAATAGACAAACCCTTC CARIDKPF
many - TRBJ2-7 13 TRBV29-1 TGCAGCGTTCGGGGCAGCGGTTCCTACGAGCAGTACTTC CSVRGSGSYEQYF
few - TRBJ2-1 14 TRBV12-3/TRBV12-4 TGTGCCAGCAGTTTACGGGGAAGCGGCAATGAGCAGTTCTTC CASSLRGSGNEQFF
- - TRBJ2-5 16 TRBV6-2/TRBV6-3 TGTGCCAGCAGTATGTTAACTGAGACGGAGCAAGAGACCCAGTACTTC CASSMLTETEQETQYF
- - TRBJ1-1 16 TRBV7-9 TGTGCCAGCAGCTTATTGGTAGCCCAACCTGGAACTGAAGCTTTCTTT CASSLLVAQPGTEAFF
- TRBD1 TRBJ1-1 14 TRBV29-1 TGCAGCGCCATAACCAGGGGGCGCGGTGGTGAAGCTTTCTTT CSAITRGRGGEAFF
few TRBD1 TRBJ1-6 18 TRBV20-1 TGCAGTGCTAAACCCGACAGGGAGTTAGCATCCTATAATTCACCCCTCCACTTT CSAKPDRELASYNSPLHF
few TRBD2 TRBJ2-3 14 TRBV6-2/TRBV6-3 TGTGCCAGCAGTTCGGGGGGGGGCACAGATACGCAGTATTTT CASSSGGGTDTQYF
few - TRBJ2-5 13 TRBV7-9 TGTGCCAGCAGCTCAGCGGGCCAAGAGACCCAGTACTTC CASSSAGQETQYF
few - TRBJ2-1 14 TRBV11-2 TGTGCCAGCAGCTTTCAGGCCAGCTACAATGAGCAGTTCTTC CASSFQASYNEQFF
- - TRBJ2-1 14 TRBV29-1 TGCAGCGTTGAATATGGGTGGGCCTACAATGAGCAGTTCTTC CSVEYGWAYNEQFF
many - TRBJ1-1 15 TRBV7-8 TGTGCCAGCAGCTTAGTGGAGGGGGAGAACACTGAAGCTTTCTTT CASSLVEGENTEAFF
- - TRBJ2-1 17 TRBV18 TGTGCCAGCTCACCACAATTCGGCACCCCGGAAGGCAATGAGCAGTTCTTC CASSPQFGTPEGNEQFF
few - TRBJ2-7 15 TRBV4-1 TGCGCCAGCAGCCAAGAGGAGGGGGCGAGGAACGAGCAGTACTTC CASSQEEGARNEQYF
many - TRBJ2-1 14 TRBV5-1 TGCGCCAGCAGCTTGGCAGGAAACTACAATGAGCAGTTCTTC CASSLAGNYNEQFF
once - TRBJ2-3 14 TRBV7-9 TGTGCCAGCAGCTTATCGGAGGACACAGATACGCAGTATTTT CASSLSEDTDTQYF
- - TRBJ2-2 13 TRBV6-1 TGTGCCAGCAGTGAACCGGGGGCCGGGGAGCTGTTTTTT CASSEPGAGELFF
few TRBD1 TRBJ1-4 13 TRBV4-1 TGCGCCAGCGCTACAGGGGGCAATGAAAAACTGTTTTTT CASATGGNEKLFF
few TRBD2 TRBJ2-1 15 TRBV9 TGTGCCAGCAGCGTAGATAGCGGGGGGGGCTATGAGCAGTTCTTC CASSVDSGGGYEQFF
many - TRBJ2-7 14 TRBV4-3 TGCGCCAGCAGCCAAGCCCTGGGCCCCTACGAGCAGTACTTC CASSQALGPYEQYF
- - TRBJ1-5 13 TRBV20-1 TGCAGTGCTAGACCCCCAGGGGATCAGCCCCAGCATTTT CSARPPGDQPQHF
few - TRBJ2-1 14 TRBV4-1 TGCGCCAGCAGGCGTACTGTGCGTATCAATGAGCAGTTCTTC CASRRTVRINEQFF
few - TRBJ2-3 15 TRBV7-9 TGTGCCAGCCCCCGTCCGGGACAACGCACAGATACGCAGTATTTT CASPRPGQRTDTQYF
few TRBD2 TRBJ2-7 16 TRBV7-9 TGTGCCAGCAGCTTCGGGACTAGCGGGGGGGCATCCGAGCAGTACTTC CASSFGTSGGASEQYF
few - TRBJ1-6 13 TRBV15 TGTGCCACCACCGGGACGGGTAATTCACCCCTCCACTTT CATTGTGNSPLHF